Listed below are T cell receptor beta chains from one sample, sequenced in a study of blood T cells in healthy people across ages. One entry per CDR3 protein results from TCRdb running MiXCR on the 5' RACE reads. The sample yields hundreds of thousands of distinct CDR3 sequences, roughly 64% seen once. Sample: blood. These receptors were collected from a man in his thirties or forties in good health. The conserved cysteine and the conserved F or W are not part of the CDR3 here.

v_gene	CDR3aa
TRBV2	ASSEALGVVVT
TRBV20-1	SARDAIRTGGSYNSPLH
TRBV5-4	ASSPGEMTEAF
TRBV11-2	ASSPRGTSWSNGQF
TRBV7-2	ASSYKRADTQY
TRBV2	ASSEESYNEQF
TRBV20-1	SASGPRSYEQY
TRBV5-1	ASSLDGRRLQETQY
TRBV20-1	SARIAGSTDTQY
TRBV5-1	ASSAALTTYT
TRBV30	AWQAGTDYNEQF
TRBV2	ASSPVQGAGYEQY
TRBV9	ASSVEVDDTQY
TRBV29-1	SVEGRDRGLNEQF
TRBV2	ASSGGRGYSNQPQH
TRBV6-5	ASSTRPRVTGELF
TRBV10-3	AISEYREANYGYT
TRBV7-2	ASSFPWGGEANEQF
TRBV6-2/TRBV6-3	ASTSPPWTSGTLNEQF
TRBV4-1	ASSQDEGSYNEQF
TRBV7-2	ASSFNGEGNIQY
TRBV28	ASSFGIDYEQY
TRBV20-1	SARGSSGRYEQY
TRBV20-1	SAATGRETQY
TRBV28	ASKASREYTGELF
TRBV6-2/TRBV6-3	ASSVGPGYEQY
TRBV29-1	SVDRVGAVTGYGYT
TRBV7-8	ASSLVPRQSHGYT
TRBV20-1	SAMEGGSADTQY
TRBV5-1	ASRASSHEQY
TRBV5-1	ASSDGQDSNIQY
TRBV4-2	ASSLRQDDTGELF
TRBV20-1	SARAGGLNYEQY
TRBV27	ASSPAWGETQY
TRBV28	ASRTPSSGIGDEQY
TRBV20-1	SLLAGGLLPIQF
TRBV4-2	ASSQGYERY
TRBV29-1	SVEAGPNYGYT
TRBV5-1	ASSLHDRTTYNEQF
TRBV7-8	ASSLLATPFGTDTQY
TRBV25-1	ASSEFLVGETQY
TRBV5-1	ASSSEPGGTVKQF
TRBV4-3	ASSYDRGEYEQY
TRBV5-5	ASSLVVGKQY
TRBV7-9	ASSLTGGVIVGIGYT
TRBV7-2	ASSLAGGNSGANVLT
TRBV20-1	SGISGGAKNIQY
TRBV25-1	ASSEWSGLAQETQY
TRBV29-1	SVDGAGVMGETQY
TRBV20-1	SAQRAQSDTQY
TRBV3-1	ASSQMLDGGYT
TRBV12-5	ASREGGGANVLT
TRBV7-2	ASSLRERETQY
TRBV7-2	ASSSRVWETQY
TRBV6-1	ASLARPNQGADQPQH
TRBV30	ACGSGYEQY